The next 13 T cell receptor beta chains were all read from a single sample in a study of early T cells in non-severe SARS-CoV-2 infection. In TCRdb, the 5' RACE reads were re-called with MiXCR into one record per CDR3 protein. The sample holds tens of thousands of distinct CDR3 sequences; roughly 12% are singletons and the top ten take approximately 2.9%. Specimen: whole blood. These receptors originate from an adult who was a healthcare worker with PCR-confirmed SARS-CoV-2 infection or an uninfected control (not recorded which).

The rearrangement uses TRBV11-3 and TRBJ2-7; TRBD2 aligns across 8 bases. There are 13 residues in the CDR3. Germline CDR1 SGHNT, CDR2 YENEEA. With V trimmed by 5 bases and J by 2 bases, 2 bases remained unmatched. In DNA form, the CDR3 reads TGTGCCAGCAGCCGAGCGGGAGCCTACGAGCAGTACTTC. Amino acids: CASSRAGAYEQYF.

As concerns this clonotype: This could be a read error, since a much larger clone is one nucleotide away. The chain links TRBV6-1 to TRBJ1-6; the D is unclear. CDR1 is MNHNS and CDR2 is SASEGT in the germline V gene. Trimming removed 5 bases at V and 10 bases at J, with 12 bases between. CDR3 size: 13 residues. CDR3 loop: CASSNTVGSPLHF. In DNA form, the CDR3 reads TGTGCCAGCAGTAACACCGTCGGGTCACCCCTCCACTTT.

This clonotype was recorded many times. The chain joins TRBV29-1 to TRBJ2-1; no reliable D call. The CDR3 is made up of 10 amino acids. Germline V gene lookup returns CDR1 SQVTM and CDR2 ANQGSEA. Trimming removed 4 bases at V and 6 bases at J, with 4 bases between. DNA of the CDR3: TGCAGCGTTGGGTCCAATGAGCAGTTCTTC. It encodes CSVGSNEQFF.

This clonotype was counted at least ten times. The genes are TRBV27 and TRBJ1-1; 10 nucleotides match TRBD1. There are 14 residues in the CDR3. V trimming: 4 bases; J trimming: 6 bases; junction bases outside the gene matches: 5. The germline gives CDR1 MNHEY, CDR2 SMNVEV (reference sequence). The CDR3 sequence: CASSWTGGGSEAFF. The CDR3 DNA sequence: TGTGCCAGCAGTTGGACAGGGGGAGGCTCTGAAGCTTTCTTT.

This clonotype was seen ten or more times. The rearrangement joins TRBV7-9 to TRBJ1-6; 11 bases are a match to TRBD1. Per germline, CDR1 SEHNR and CDR2 FQNEAQ (reference sequence). The J segment lost 9 bases and the V segment lost 5 bases, leaving 6 bases of the junction unmatched. The CDR3 is 15 amino acids. This CDR3 is CASSNGDRGSSPLHF. Written as DNA, the CDR3 is TGTGCCAGCAGCAATGGGGACAGGGGGTCTTCACCCCTCCACTTT.

The chain combines TRBV2 with TRBJ1-6; TRBD1 matches 7 bases. This CDR3 is built from 14 residues. CDR1 is SNHLY and CDR2 is FYNNEI in the germline V gene. Germline trimming cut 5 bases from V and 9 bases from J; bases unmatched to any gene: 7. The CDR3 region has the DNA TGTGCCAGCAGTTCCGACAGGGAGGGTTCACCCCTCCACTTT. Its protein is CASSSDREGSPLHF. The full variable domain, its missing parts supplied by reference TRBV2 and TRBJ1-6, is EPEVTQTPSHQVTQMGQEVILRCVPISNHLYFYWYRQILGQKVEFLVSFYNNEISEKSEIFDDQFSVERPDGSNFTLKIRSTKLEDSAMYFCASSSDREGSPLHFGNGTRLTVT.

In this sample, this clonotype turned up many times. The genes are TRBV12-3 or TRBV12-4 and TRBJ1-6, with 7 bases that match TRBD1. CDR3 length: 13 amino acids. With V trimmed by 7 bases and J by 10 bases, 7 bases remained unmatched. Here the CDR3 reads CASTTDRSSPLHF. The DNA of the CDR3 is TGTGCCAGCACCACGGACAGGAGCTCACCCCTCCACTTT.

The rearrangement links TRBV20-1 to TRBJ2-1; possible D gene TRBD1, 5 bases. Germline loops: CDR1 DFQATT, CDR2 SNEGSKA (reference sequence). Trimming shortened V by 5 bases and J by 0 bases, and 20 bases separated the two germline ends. This CDR3 has 17 amino acids. This CDR3 is CSAQIPGHTSSYNEQFF. The CDR3 nucleotides are TGCAGTGCTCAAATTCCCGGACACACGAGCTCCTACAATGAGCAGTTCTTC.

The chain is built from TRBV12-3 or TRBV12-4 and TRBJ1-4, with D maybe TRBD1 (5 bases). The CDR3 loop spans 17 amino acids. Trimming cost V 0 bases and J 6 bases, with 17 bases left between them. In DNA form, the CDR3 reads TGTGCCAGCAGTTTAGCGCTAAGGGGCAGGGTGCATGAAAAACTGTTTTTT. Translation: CASSLALRGRVHEKLFF.

This clonotype was counted at least ten times. The V call is TRBV2, the J call TRBJ2-3, with D hard to call. From germline, CDR1 is SNHLY and CDR2 FYNNEI. Deletions cut 0 bases from V and 3 bases from J, with 19 bases between. There are 18 residues in the CDR3. The CDR3 bases are TGTGCCAGCAGTGAAGCCCTCTCGGCAGGTGGGGTTACAGATACGCAGTATTTT. This gives the protein CASSEALSAGGVTDTQYF.

This clonotype came up a few times. The V call is TRBV15, the J call TRBJ2-3; 12 bases are a match to TRBD2. With V trimmed by 1 base and J by 10 bases, 9 bases remained unmatched. Germline CDR1 reads LNHNV; CDR2 reads YYDKDF (reference sequence). The CDR3 is 16 residues long. The CDR3 reads CATSRGTSGDAAPQYF. In DNA, the CDR3 is TGTGCCACCAGCAGAGGGACTAGCGGGGACGCCGCGCCGCAGTATTTT.

This clonotype has a count of ten or more. The CDR3 DNA follows: TGCAGTCTCGCCCCCCTACAAGAGACCCAGTACTTC. It translates to CSLAPLQETQYF. The rearrangement uses TRBV20-1 and TRBJ2-5; D is ambiguous. V gave up 8 bases and J gave up 2 bases, with 12 bases separating them. This CDR3 comprises 12 residues. Germline lookup yields CDR1 DFQATT and CDR2 SNEGSKA (reference sequence).

This clonotype was observed a few times. The chain is built from TRBV5-1 and TRBJ1-5, with D possibly matching TRBD1 (6 bases). The V end was cut by 0 bases, the J end by 8 bases, with 12 bases between. Germline CDR1 is SGHRS and CDR2 is YFSETQ. This CDR3 has 14 residues. CDR3 in amino acids: CASSLVGAQEPQHF. Written as DNA, the CDR3 is TGCGCCAGCAGCTTGGTGGGGGCTCAAGAGCCCCAGCATTTT.